A selection of T cell receptor beta chains follows, all from one sample in a study of OX40 agonist ivuxolimab in advanced cancers. Clones were read by immunoSEQ multiplex PCR, and TCRdb kept only the in-frame ones, dropping some. The table lists nearly 110,000 clones, about nine tenths of them singletons. Sequences were derived from CD4+ or CD8+ T cells sorted from blood, sampled in a trial of the OX40 agonist ivuxolimab. All receptors come from an adult with an advanced solid tumor such as melanoma, head and neck, liver or kidney cancer. Both conserved end residues are part of each CDR3. Fields, in order: clone size, D gene, CDR3 length, V gene, J gene, CDR3 protein, CDR3 DNA. D genes are given only for firm matches. Clone sizes are given selectively: once, few, many, or a class where the clone is expanded.

.	.	14	TRBV4-2	TRBJ2-1	CASSQVGADNEQFF	TGTGCCAGCAGCCAAGTAGGGGCCGACAATGAGCAGTTCTTC
.	TRBD1	15	TRBV4-1	TRBJ2-6	CASSSDRAGANVLTF	TGCGCCAGCAGCTCGGACAGGGCTGGGGCCAACGTCCTGACTTTC
.	.	14	TRBV5-5	TRBJ2-5	CASSFRTTQETQYF	TGTGCCAGCAGCTTCAGGACTACCCAAGAGACCCAGTACTTC
few	.	12	TRBV6-5	TRBJ1-6	CASRDGNSPLHF	TGTGCCAGTAGGGATGGTAATTCACCCCTCCACTTT
.	.	14	TRBV28	TRBJ1-1	CASNPTGVNTEAFF	TGTGCCAGCAATCCGACAGGAGTGAACACTGAAGCTTTCTTT
.	TRBD1	14	TRBV27	TRBJ1-6	CASSPGQGNSPLHF	TGTGCCAGCAGCCCCGGACAGGGGAATTCACCCCTCCACTTT
.	.	16	TRBV6-9	TRBJ2-1	CASSYLWTLGRNEQFF	TGTGCCAGCAGTTATTTATGGACTTTAGGCCGCAATGAGCAGTTCTTC
.	.	12	TRBV14	TRBJ2-7	CASSHQRYEQYF	TGTGCCAGCAGCCATCAGCGGTACGAGCAGTACTTC
.	.	16	TRBV5-1	TRBJ1-3	CASSLALRDSGNTIYF	TGCGCCAGCAGCTTAGCTCTCAGGGACTCTGGAAACACCATATATTTT
.	.	13	TRBV18	TRBJ1-4	CASSVRTDEKLFF	TGTGCCAGCTCAGTTCGGACAGATGAAAAACTGTTTTTT
.	TRBD1	14	TRBV28	TRBJ1-2	CASRTGTANYGYTF	TGTGCCAGCAGGACAGGGACAGCTAACTATGGCTACACCTTC
once	TRBD1	13	TRBV5-4	TRBJ1-2	CASSRTGVVGYTF	TGTGCCAGCAGCCGTACAGGGGTTGTTGGCTACACCTTC
once	.	15	TRBV7-8	TRBJ1-3	CASSLMSQVGNTIYF	TGTGCCAGCAGCTTAATGTCACAAGTTGGAAACACCATATATTTT
.	.	13	TRBV7-2	TRBJ2-7	CASSLDGRYEQYF	TGTGCCAGCAGCTTGGATGGTCGCTACGAGCAGTACTTC
.	TRBD1	14	TRBV10-3	TRBJ2-1	CAIKTGGGPGEQFF	TGTGCCATCAAAACAGGGGGAGGCCCGGGGGAGCAGTTCTTC
.	.	14	TRBV19	TRBJ1-3	CASSTRGSGNTIYF	TGTGCCAGTAGTACAAGGGGCTCTGGAAACACCATATATTTT
few	.	16	TRBV2	TRBJ1-6	CASSDVPGGAGSPLHF	TGTGCCAGCAGTGATGTCCCTGGGGGCGCAGGTTCACCCCTCCACTTT
.	.	14	TRBV2	TRBJ1-5	CASSGEGGNQPQHF	TGTGCCAGCAGTGGGGAAGGGGGCAATCAGCCCCAGCATTTT
.	.	13	TRBV6-5	TRBJ2-3	CASSLGTSGTQYF	TGTGCCAGCAGTTTAGGGACGAGCGGTACGCAGTATTTT
.	TRBD1	16	TRBV18	TRBJ1-1	CASSPQLGQGNAEAFF	TGTGCCAGCTCACCACAGTTGGGACAGGGTAACGCTGAAGCTTTCTTT
.	TRBD1	15	TRBV10-3	TRBJ1-5	CAISERQGGEQPQHF	TGTGCCATCAGTGAGAGACAGGGGGGGGAACAGCCCCAGCATTTT
.	.	13	TRBV11-2	TRBJ2-7	CASSLGQVIEQYF	TGTGCCAGCAGCTTAGGGCAGGTAATCGAGCAGTACTTC
.	.	14	TRBV7-9	TRBJ1-6	CASSTRTPDSPLHF	TGTGCCAGCAGCACTCGGACACCCGATTCACCCCTCCACTTT
.	.	13	TRBV15	TRBJ2-5	CATSRDTQETQYF	TGTGCCACCAGCAGGGACACTCAAGAGACCCAGTACTTC
.	TRBD1	15	TRBV6-6	TRBJ2-7	CASSLQGALTYEQYF	TGTGCCAGCAGTTTACAGGGGGCGCTAACCTACGAGCAGTACTTC
.	TRBD1	16	TRBV5-1	TRBJ1-4	CASSPDRGRVNEKLFF	TGCGCCAGCAGCCCGGACAGGGGGCGCGTTAATGAAAAACTGTTTTTT
.	.	13	TRBV27	TRBJ2-7	CASRREQRGEQYF	TGTGCCAGCAGGCGGGAACAAAGGGGAGAGCAGTACTTC
.	.	13	TRBV11-2	TRBJ2-1	CASRTVAYNEQFF	TGTGCCAGCAGGACAGTCGCCTACAATGAGCAGTTCTTC
.	TRBD1	15	TRBV28	TRBJ2-2	CASRSPGQDGGELFF	TGTGCCAGCAGGTCACCGGGACAGGACGGCGGGGAGCTGTTTTTT
.	.	12	TRBV7-9	TRBJ1-6	CASSLAVEHLHF	TGTGCCAGCAGCTTAGCCGTAGAACACCTCCACTTT
.	.	15	TRBV11-2	TRBJ1-4	CASSQTGFPNEKLFF	TGTGCCAGCAGCCAAACAGGGTTCCCTAATGAAAAACTGTTTTTT
.	.	13	TRBV7-2	TRBJ1-1	CASSRGEDTEAFF	TGTGCCAGCAGCCGGGGGGAGGACACTGAAGCTTTCTTT
.	.	11	TRBV29-1	TRBJ2-7	CSVEELYEQYF	TGCAGCGTTGAGGAGCTTTACGAGCAGTACTTC
few	TRBD1	15	TRBV19	TRBJ1-6	CASRQRDRDNSPLHF	TGTGCCAGTAGACAACGGGACAGGGATAATTCACCCCTCCACTTT
once	.	16	TRBV6-5	TRBJ2-3	CASGSGKGARVDTQYF	TGTGCCAGCGGTTCGGGTAAAGGGGCAAGGGTAGATACGCAGTATTTT
.	.	11	TRBV29-1	TRBJ1-2	CSVDGGFGYTF	TGCAGCGTTGACGGAGGTTTTGGCTACACCTTC
.	.	15	TRBV28	TRBJ2-7	CASSTPGLGGAEQYF	TGTGCCAGCAGTACACCGGGCCTGGGGGGTGCCGAGCAGTACTTC
.	.	13	TRBV7-2	TRBJ2-5	CASSLSKAETQYF	TGTGCCAGCAGCCTCAGCAAAGCGGAGACCCAGTACTTC